These 26 T cell receptor beta chains were all obtained from the same sample, sequenced in a study of control samples from healthy donors and cancer patients (dated by TCRdb to 2020 to 2021). Library preparation was by the immunoSEQ multiplex PCR assay. TCRdb retrieved this table from immuneACCESS and kept in-frame rearrangements only. Not all clones are present; in checked studies, unresolved V genes account for under half, and no reason is known for the remainder. This sample is represented by 90,000 to 130,000 clones; more than 75% of them were singletons. Roughly 4% of the sample goes to the ten largest clones. Sequencing was performed on PBMCs. These receptors originate from a woman in her sixties or seventies with lung cancer.

As regards this clone: The same CDR3 also results from other DNA sequences found in this sample. The chain combines TRBV28 with TRBJ1-1; TRBD1 agrees at 9 bases. Germline V CDR1 and CDR2: MDHEN, SYDVKM. The CDR3 runs 14 residues. V was clipped by 3 bases and J by 3 bases; unmatched bases: 2. As DNA, the CDR3 is TGTGCCAGCAGTTTGGGACAGGGCTACACTGAAGCTTTCTTT. This sequence encodes CASSLGQGYTEAFF.

The CDR3 is CAYGRGGPDTQYF. DNA of the CDR3: TGTGCTTATGGTCGCGGGGGGCCAGATACGCAGTATTTT. The V call is TRBV30, the J call TRBJ2-3; the match to TRBD2 covers 8 bases. CDR1 is GTSNPN, CDR2 SVGIG, per germline (reference sequence). The CDR3 is 13 amino acids.

The CDR3 is CASSWTSGRETQYF. As DNA, the CDR3 is TGTGCCAGCAGTTGGACTAGCGGGAGAGAGACCCAGTACTTC. The chain uses TRBV6-6 and TRBJ2-5; 13 bases line up with TRBD2. Germline-derived CDR1 and CDR2 are MNHNY and SVGAGI (reference sequence). This CDR3 contains 14 residues. The V and J ends lost 4 bases and 4 bases, in that order; junction bases with no gene match: 0.

In DNA form, the CDR3 reads TGTGCCAGCAGCCAAGATTGGGGGGCTGGGACTGAAGCTTTCTTT. Amino acid sequence: CASSQDWGAGTEAFF. This chain connects TRBV4-2 to TRBJ1-1; D perhaps matches TRBD1 (6 bases). The germline V gene encodes CDR1 LGHNA and CDR2 YNFKEQ. The germline V and J ends were trimmed by 0 bases and 5 bases, with 13 bases remaining between them. The CDR3 has 15 amino acids.

This clone was seen only once. The chain has TRBV6-5 and TRBJ2-5; the D is unclear. The germline V and J ends were trimmed by 6 bases and 5 bases, with 10 bases remaining between them. The CDR3 has 12 residues. In germline, CDR1 is MNHEY, CDR2 SVGAGI. Written as DNA, the CDR3 is TGTGCCAGCAGAGACTCACCGGAGACCCAGTACTTC. Residues: CASRDSPETQYF.

The chain carries TRBV2 and TRBJ1-2; maybe TRBD1 (6 bases). Trimming took off 7 bases at V and 8 bases at J, with 20 bases between the two ends. Per the germline V gene, CDR1 is SNHLY and CDR2 is FYNNEI. This CDR3 is 14 amino acids long. CDR3 residues: CASNLDGQPEGYTF. The CDR3 DNA follows: TGTGCCAGCAATCTCGACGGACAGCCTGAAGGCTACACCTTC.

This sequence joins TRBV5-1 and TRBJ1-4; 9 bases line up with TRBD1. V lost 4 bases, J lost 9 bases, and 22 bases stayed unmatched. The CDR3 loop spans 19 amino acids. CDR1 is SGHRS and CDR2 is YFSETQ in the germline V gene. The CDR3 nucleotides read TGCGCCAGCAGCGGAGGTTGGGGACAGGGAACGGTGAGGATGAAAAAACTGTTTTTT. Its protein product is CASSGGWGQGTVRMKKLFF.

The chain couples TRBV10-3 to TRBJ2-1, with a tentative D call TRBD2 (6 bases). This CDR3 region has 14 residues. The ends were cut back, 4 bases at V and 3 bases at J, with 10 bases in the middle. Germline values: CDR1 ENHRY, CDR2 SYGVKD. The CDR3 region is CAISGGGVYNEQFF. Written as DNA, the CDR3 is TGTGCCATCAGTGGGGGCGGGGTCTACAATGAGCAGTTCTTC.

This chain connects TRBV9 to TRBJ1-1, with a possible D match to TRBD1 (6 bases). In germline, CDR1 is SGDLS, CDR2 YYNGEE. V was pared by 3 bases and J by 4 bases, with 16 bases between. The length of the CDR3 is 15 residues. CDR3 sequence reads: CASSDYTGRGTEAFF. CDR3 DNA sequence: TGTGCCAGCAGCGACTACACAGGGAGGGGCACTGAAGCTTTCTTT.

CDR3 in DNA: TGTGCCAGCAGGCCCAGGGCAGGGAACGTTGGTGGCTACACCTTC. This codes for CASRPRAGNVGGYTF. V gene TRBV2 combines with J gene TRBJ1-2, with D tentatively TRBD1 (5 bases). Germline V gives CDR1 SNHLY, CDR2 FYNNEI. This CDR3 is built from 15 residues. The V end lost 6 bases, the J end lost 7 bases, and 21 bases lay between the germline ends.

The J gene is TRBJ1-2, the V gene TRBV30, with D uncertain. Germline CDR1 GTSNPN, CDR2 SVGIG (reference sequence). The CDR3 contains 11 residues. Trimming pared 3 bases from V and 7 bases from J, leaving 9 bases between. The CDR3 is CAWSARSGYTF. CDR3 nucleotides: TGTGCCTGGAGCGCGAGATCTGGCTACACCTTC.

The V call is TRBV7-2, the J call TRBJ2-7; D is ambiguous. The germline CDR1 and CDR2 sequences are SGHTA and FQGNSA. V shed 1 base and J shed 3 bases, with 10 bases lying between them. The CDR3 is 14 residues long. The CDR3 DNA sequence: TGTGCCAGCAGCTTAGAGGGTAGTCTCTACGAGCAGTACTTC. Residues: CASSLEGSLYEQYF.

This clone showed up just once. This rearrangement joins TRBV27 to TRBJ1-1, with no clear D. V was shortened by 3 bases and J by 5 bases, with 10 bases between the two germline ends. This CDR3 comprises 13 residues. CDR1 is MNHEY and CDR2 is SMNVEV in the germline V gene (reference sequence). CDR3 in DNA: TGTGCCAGCAGTTTCGGGATCCGGACTGAAGCTTTCTTT. Its protein is CASSFGIRTEAFF.

The chain combines TRBV11-3 with TRBJ2-3; 9 positions match TRBD1. Germline V gene sequence: CDR1 SGHNT, CDR2 YENEEA. This CDR3 spans 15 amino acids. V was pared by 1 base and J by 2 bases, with 1 base of the junction left unmatched. The DNA for the CDR3 is TGTGCCAGCAGCTTAGGGACAGGGGACACAGATACGCAGTATTTT. This codes for CASSLGTGDTDTQYF.

This clone showed up just once. V usage is TRBV30 and J usage is TRBJ2-7; TRBD2 aligns across 12 bases. The CDR3 is 15 residues long. Germline lookup yields CDR1 GTSNPN and CDR2 SVGIG (reference sequence). The ends lost 3 bases at V and 1 base at J; junction bases unmatched: 4. CDR3 sequence (DNA): TGTGCCTGGAGCACTGGACTAGCGGGATCCTACGAGCAGTACTTC. Amino acids: CAWSTGLAGSYEQYF.

CDR3 DNA: TGTGCCAGCAGCCATCAGGGAGGGGAGGGACAGCCCCAGCATTTT. It yields the protein CASSHQGGEGQPQHF. The rearrangement links TRBV16 to TRBJ1-5; perhaps TRBD1 as D (5 bases). Per the germline V gene, CDR1 is KGHSY and CDR2 is FQNENV. V dropped 3 bases and J dropped 7 bases, with 16 bases sitting between them. There are 15 residues in the CDR3.

The chain carries TRBV10-3 and TRBJ1-1, with TRBD1 as a possible D gene (6 bases). V gave up 11 bases and J gave up 3 bases, with 16 bases separating them. The CDR3 totals 13 residues. The germline gives CDR1 ENHRY, CDR2 SYGVKD. DNA for the CDR3: TGTGCCGGCTCAGGGGCTGGTGACACTGAAGCTTTCTTT. This sequence encodes CAGSGAGDTEAFF.

The chain couples TRBV7-2 to TRBJ2-7; TRBD1 matches 7 bases. The length of the CDR3 is 14 residues. Germline CDR1 and CDR2: SGHTA and FQGNSA. Germline trimming cut 5 bases from V and 5 bases from J; bases unmatched to any gene: 9. The CDR3 is CASSARQGSDEQYF. CDR3 coding DNA: TGTGCCAGCAGCGCCCGACAGGGAAGCGACGAGCAGTACTTC.

V and J are TRBV12-3 or TRBV12-4 and TRBJ1-5; D gene ambiguous. This CDR3 comprises 13 residues. V was shortened by 0 bases and J by 7 bases, with 7 bases between the two germline ends. CDR3 in amino acids: CASSLASLQPQHF. In DNA, the CDR3 is TGTGCCAGCAGTTTAGCCTCACTACAGCCCCAGCATTTT.

CDR3 residues: CASSLRPGQSDIQYF. The CDR3 DNA reads as TGTGCCAGCAGCTTAAGGCCGGGACAGTCGGACATTCAGTACTTC. The chain carries TRBV7-3 and TRBJ2-4, with 7 positions matching TRBD1. The ends lost 1 base at V and 8 bases at J; junction bases unmatched: 8. Germline V CDR1 and CDR2: SGHTA, FQGTGA. The CDR3 loop spans 15 amino acids.

The V and J genes are TRBV30 and TRBJ1-1, with unresolved D. V gave up 0 bases and J gave up 5 bases, with 13 bases separating them. The CDR3 has 14 amino acids. From germline, CDR1 is GTSNPN and CDR2 SVGIG (reference sequence). The CDR3 sequence: CAWSVSTWGTEAFF. DNA of the CDR3: TGTGCCTGGAGTGTAAGCACCTGGGGAACTGAAGCTTTCTTT.

About this clone: Since no conserved phenylalanine or tryptophan closes the CDR3, a read error is the likely cause. This chain joins TRBV6-1 and TRBJ1-2, with a tentative D call TRBD1 (5 bases). Germline CDR1 is MNHNS and CDR2 is SASEGT. V was clipped by 4 bases and J by 10 bases, with 28 bases between them. The CDR3 is 17 amino acids. The CDR3 here is CASSAGGTKVGNHAYTL. The CDR3 bases are TGTGCCAGCAGTGCGGGTGGGACTAAGGTTGGAAACCATGCCTACACCCTC.

V usage is TRBV19 and J usage is TRBJ1-6, with TRBD1 matching 7 bases. Germline-derived CDR1 and CDR2 are LNHDA and SQIVND (reference sequence). Germline trimming cut 5 bases from V and 9 bases from J; bases unmatched to any gene: 7. CDR3 size: 14 residues. The CDR3 DNA is TGTGCCAGTAGTCGGGACAGTAGTAGTTCACCCCTCCACTTT. Residues: CASSRDSSSSPLHF.

The chain links TRBV5-6 to TRBJ2-7; D call uncertain. Germline V lookup: CDR1 SGHDT, CDR2 YYEEEE. This CDR3 contains 13 residues. V shed 2 bases and J shed 6 bases, with 12 bases lying between them. The CDR3 is CASSLEDYLEQYF. The DNA of the CDR3 is TGTGCCAGCAGCTTAGAAGATTACCTCGAGCAGTACTTC.

CDR3 residues: CAISEWQSSNQPQHF. DNA for the CDR3: TGTGCCATCAGTGAGTGGCAGAGCAGCAATCAGCCCCAGCATTTT. This chain joins TRBV10-3 and TRBJ1-5; no definite D call. CDR3 length equals 15 residues. The germline V gene encodes CDR1 ENHRY and CDR2 SYGVKD. The V end was cut by 1 base, the J end by 1 base, with 8 bases between.

The J gene is TRBJ1-6, the V gene TRBV4-1, with 7 positions matching TRBD1. The junction had 8 bases not matched to a gene; V was cut back by 3 bases and J by 6 bases. There are 16 residues in the CDR3. CDR1 is MGHRA and CDR2 is YSYEKL in the germline V gene. The CDR3 here is CASSQDPGQTNSPLHF. The CDR3 DNA reads TGCGCCAGCAGCCAGGATCCGGGACAGACTAATTCACCCCTCCACTTT.